The 13 T cell receptor beta chains below all came from one sample that was sequenced in a study of shared clonotypes between healthy human individuals. Method: immunoSEQ multiplex PCR; TCRdb's copy keeps in-frame clones and lacks some. The data hold approximately 2,200,000 clones, with about 92% observed a single time. Cells designated naive CD8 were CD45RO-negative and were positively selected for CCR7, with terminally differentiated effector memory CD45RA+ cells excluded. Input material: naive CD8+ T cells from PBMCs. Every receptor here comes from a young man in good health. Some clones in this sample may be carry-over from other donors' samples.

This chain links TRBV2 with TRBJ2-7, with a tentative D call TRBD1 (5 bases). Germline V gene lookup returns CDR1 SNHLY and CDR2 FYNNEI. Trimming shortened V by 8 bases and J by 0 bases, and 14 bases separated the two germline ends. The CDR3 contains 14 residues. CDR3 protein: CASLDNSDSYEQYF. The CDR3 coding sequence is TGTGCCAGCCTGGACAACTCTGACTCCTACGAGCAGTACTTC.

This clone was seen only once. The chain is built from TRBV14 and TRBJ2-3, with D perhaps TRBD1 or TRBD2 (6 bases each). The CDR3 extends over 14 amino acids. Looked up from germline, CDR1 is SGHDN and CDR2 is FVKESK. Trimming pared 6 bases from V and 5 bases from J, leaving 15 bases between. As DNA, the CDR3 is TGTGCCAGCAGACAGGGCCGGAGGGAAGATACGCAGTATTTT. Translation: CASRQGRREDTQYF.

The genes are TRBV5-1 and TRBJ2-7, with 8 nucleotides matching TRBD2. The trim removed 3 bases at V and 1 base at J, leaving 12 bases unmatched. Germline assignment: CDR1 SGHRS and CDR2 YFSETQ. The CDR3 sequence is 17 residues long. The CDR3 DNA reads as TGCGCCAGCAGCTACGAGACACGGGAGGGCCTATCCTACGAGCAGTACTTC. It codes for CASSYETREGLSYEQYF.

The chain carries TRBV7-8 and TRBJ1-1; D is ambiguous. Trimming took off 5 bases at V and 8 bases at J, with 21 bases between the two ends. The CDR3 runs to 15 residues. Germline V gene lookup returns CDR1 SGHVS and CDR2 FQNEAQ. The CDR3 loop is CASSLSPRLISEAFF. In DNA form, the CDR3 reads TGTGCCAGCAGCCTAAGTCCCCGACTGATTTCCGAAGCTTTCTTT.

J is TRBJ2-7 and V is TRBV15; 7 bases line up with TRBD1. V was clipped by 3 bases and J by 4 bases; unmatched bases: 6. Germline assignment: CDR1 LNHNV and CDR2 YYDKDF (reference sequence). CDR3 length equals 14 residues. CDR3 sequence: CATSSRDSLYEQYF. CDR3 DNA sequence: TGTGCCACCAGCAGCCGGGACAGCCTATACGAGCAGTACTTC.

V gene TRBV4-2 combines with J gene TRBJ2-7, with TRBD2 matching over 12 bases. V was clipped by 4 bases and J by 0 bases; unmatched bases: 10. The CDR3 has 18 residues. Germline CDR1 reads LGHNA; CDR2 reads YNFKEQ. DNA for the CDR3: TGTGCCAGCAGCCTCCTAGCGGGAGGGCCTGGGAGCTCCTACGAGCAGTACTTC. Amino acid sequence: CASSLLAGGPGSSYEQYF.

The CDR3 spells CASSAGSPGRGYTF. The CDR3 coding sequence is TGTGCCAGCAGCGCGGGTTCTCCTGGACGTGGCTACACCTTC. The chain uses TRBV5-6 and TRBJ1-2, with no clear D. The CDR3 has 14 amino acids. Germline V CDR1 and CDR2: SGHDT, YYEEEE. The V and J ends lost 4 bases and 7 bases respectively, with 17 bases between them.

The chain combines TRBV5-6 with TRBJ2-1; 11 bases match TRBD2. With V trimmed by 4 bases and J by 7 bases, 10 bases remained unmatched. Germline assignment: CDR1 SGHDT and CDR2 YYEEEE. This CDR3 has 16 amino acids. CDR3 sequence: CASSGQLAGDYNEQFF. Written as DNA, the CDR3 is TGTGCCAGCAGCGGGCAACTAGCGGGAGATTATAATGAGCAGTTCTTC.

The chain has TRBV25-1 and TRBJ2-4; D possibly matches TRBD1 or TRBD2 (5 bases each). Germline V gives CDR1 MGHDK, CDR2 SYGVNS. CDR3 length: 16 amino acids. V shed 5 bases and J shed 0 bases, with 14 bases lying between them. CDR3 DNA sequence: TGTGCCAGCAGTCCCGGGGCAGGGTTAGCCAAAAACATTCAGTACTTC. This codes for CASSPGAGLAKNIQYF.

The CDR3 reads CAWSTGARRDEQYF. In nucleotides, the CDR3 is TGTGCCTGGAGTACAGGGGCCCGACGGGACGAGCAGTACTTC. This chain links TRBV30 with TRBJ2-7, with 7 positions matching TRBD1. The CDR3 covers 14 residues. The germline V gene has CDR1 GTSNPN and CDR2 SVGIG (reference sequence). Trimming cost V 2 bases and J 5 bases; bases outside gene matches: 9.

The chain has TRBV7-9 and TRBJ2-7; no reliable D call. Germline CDR1 and CDR2: SEHNR and FQNEAQ (reference sequence). This CDR3 region has 14 residues. Deletions cut 8 bases from V and 2 bases from J, with 16 bases between. Written as DNA, the CDR3 is TGTGCCAGCGGGGTAGGCGCTGATACCTACGAGCAGTACTTC. Encoded protein: CASGVGADTYEQYF. Complete variable domain (other parts from reference TRBV7-9 and TRBJ2-7): DTGVSQNPRHKITKRGQNVTFRCDPISEHNRLYWYRQTLGQGPEFLTYFQNEAQLEKSRLLSDRFSAERPKGSFSTLEIQRTEQGDSAMYLCASGVGADTYEQYFGPGTRLTVT.

The genes are TRBV7-9 and TRBJ2-7; 8 nucleotides agree with TRBD2. The CDR3 is made up of 17 amino acids. Germline V CDR1 and CDR2: SEHNR, FQNEAQ (reference sequence). Trimming cost V 5 bases and J 5 bases; bases outside gene matches: 17. CDR3 nucleotides: TGTGCCAGCAGCGACGGCGGGGGGCCCTTCGTTCCCCACGAGCAGTACTTC. Protein sequence: CASSDGGGPFVPHEQYF.

This chain uses TRBV7-8 with TRBJ2-7; D perhaps matches TRBD2 (5 bases). CDR1 SGHVS and CDR2 FQNEAQ come from the germline V gene. The CDR3 is 13 residues long. V lost 5 bases and J 5 bases, leaving 13 bases between the germline ends. The CDR3 loop is CASSLSRVNEQYF. The CDR3 DNA is TGTGCCAGCAGCCTTTCGAGGGTAAACGAGCAGTACTTC.